The 16 T cell receptor beta chains below were found in one sample sequenced in a study of blood T cells in healthy people across ages. Using a J-beta primer mix together with a sample-barcoded 5' primer, a second PCR was run for roughly 6 to 12 cycles. TCRdb reprocessed the 5' RACE reads with MiXCR, giving one entry per CDR3 protein. The sample contains about 1.8 million distinct CDR3 sequences, 49% of which appear only once. Sequencing was done on a sample of blood. The receptors come from a middle-aged woman in good health.

This clonotype was detected only a few times. Compared with germline, one end of the junction differs, possibly owing to a read error. The chain employs TRBV7-2 and TRBJ2-3, with D possibly matching TRBD2 (6 bases). This CDR3 has 16 residues. The germline V gene encodes CDR1 SGHTA and CDR2 FQGNSA. CDR3 in DNA: TGTGCCTGCAGCTTAGTCGGCGGGGTTTCAGGAGATACGCAGTATTTT. It yields the protein CACSLVGGVSGDTQYF.

This clonotype was seen only a few times. One end of the junction varies from germline; a read error may be responsible. The chain recombines TRBV20-1 with TRBJ2-4, with 11 bases identical to TRBD1. This CDR3 spans 20 amino acids. The germline V gene has CDR1 DFQATT and CDR2 SNEGSKA (reference sequence). Written as DNA, the CDR3 is TGCAGTGCTAGAGATAGGGAGGGACAGGGGGGGACCCGAGCCAAGAACATTCAGTACTTC. It yields the protein CSARDREGQGGTRAKNIQYF.

The table lists this clonotype with a few counts. The chain joins TRBV6-5 to TRBJ1-2, with TRBD1 matching over 8 bases. The V gene's germline CDR1 is MNHEY and CDR2 SVGAGI. The CDR3 is 15 amino acids. J was trimmed by 5 bases and V by 6 bases; bases with no gene match: 11. CDR3 in DNA: TGTGCCAGCAGCCTTACCCTGACAGGGGAGTATGGCTACACCTTC. Its protein product is CASSLTLTGEYGYTF.

This clonotype was seen a handful of times. V and J are TRBV7-2 and TRBJ1-2; D uncertain. Between the trimmed V and J ends, which lost 1 base and 8 bases, there was a span of 8 bases. Germline V CDR1 and CDR2: SGHTA, FQGNSA. This CDR3 has 12 residues. CDR3 sequence (DNA): TGTGCCAGCAGCTTAGATTACGTAGGCTACACCTTC. Its translation: CASSLDYVGYTF.

V gene TRBV4-3 combines with J gene TRBJ2-2; D may be TRBD2 (6 bases). The CDR3 runs 17 residues. V was shortened by 0 bases and J by 1 base, with 12 bases between the two germline ends. Per germline, CDR1 LGHNA and CDR2 YSLEER. CDR3 region: CASSQDSRGKNTGELFF. The DNA of the CDR3 is TGCGCCAGCAGCCAAGATTCCCGGGGGAAGAACACCGGGGAGCTGTTTTTT.

This clonotype was picked up a small number of times. The rearrangement joins TRBV10-2 to TRBJ2-1, with D perhaps assigned TRBD1 or TRBD2 (5 bases each). The V end lost 3 bases, the J end lost 12 bases, and 18 bases lay between the germline ends. The length of the CDR3 is 14 residues. Germline V lookup: CDR1 WSHSY, CDR2 SAAADI. The CDR3 DNA sequence: TGCGCCAGCAGTGAAAGTGGGGGTGGTATGGGGCAGTTCTTC. This gives the protein CASSESGGGMGQFF.

The chain uses TRBV6-2 or TRBV6-3 and TRBJ2-1, with 8 bases lining up with TRBD2. The CDR3 sequence is 17 residues long. The germline V gene has CDR1 MNHEY and CDR2 SVGEGT. The junction had 12 bases not matched to a gene; V was cut back by 0 bases and J by 8 bases. The CDR3 loop reads CASSYSSRRGVRDEQFF. The CDR3 DNA reads TGTGCCAGCAGTTACTCGTCTCGGCGGGGGGTCCGGGATGAGCAGTTCTTC.

V is TRBV4-2 and J is TRBJ1-4; the D is unclear. CDR3 length equals 13 residues. From germline, CDR1 is LGHNA and CDR2 YNFKEQ. Trimming stripped 0 bases from V and 7 bases from J, with 6 bases between. The CDR3 protein is CASSQEEGEKLFF. In DNA, the CDR3 is TGTGCCAGCAGCCAAGAGGAAGGTGAAAAACTGTTTTTT.

This clonotype showed up just a few times. This chain links TRBV9 with TRBJ2-5; the D is unclear. The length of the CDR3 is 14 residues. Germline lookup yields CDR1 SGDLS and CDR2 YYNGEE. V was cut by 3 bases and J by 4 bases, with 13 bases left in between. This CDR3 reads CASSGPNFRETQYF. The CDR3 bases are TGTGCCAGCAGCGGACCTAATTTTCGAGAGACCCAGTACTTC.

The table lists this clonotype with a few counts. This chain connects TRBV6-5 to TRBJ2-6, with 7 bases fitting TRBD1. There are 15 residues in the CDR3. V lost 5 bases, J lost 2 bases, and 3 bases stayed unmatched. CDR1 is MNHEY and CDR2 is SVGAGI in the germline V gene. The DNA of the CDR3 is TGTGCCAGCAGTGGGACAGAGACTGGGGCCAACGTCCTGACTTTC. Protein sequence: CASSGTETGANVLTF.

The V and J genes are TRBV10-3 and TRBJ2-1; 7 nucleotides agree with TRBD2. In germline, CDR1 is ENHRY, CDR2 SYGVKD. The junction had 6 bases not matched to a gene; V was cut back by 6 bases and J by 7 bases. The CDR3 is 13 amino acids. Here the CDR3 DNA reads TGTGCCATCAGCCCCGGGGGAGGGAATGAGCAGTTCTTC. It codes for CAISPGGGNEQFF.

The V call is TRBV6-2 or TRBV6-3, the J call TRBJ2-5; 7 bases are a match to TRBD2. Trimming removed 2 bases from V and 3 bases from J; junction bases left unmatched: 6. Germline V gene lookup returns CDR1 MNHEY and CDR2 SVGEGT. This CDR3 has 15 amino acids. The CDR3 reads CASSYPRLAEETQYF. The CDR3, as DNA: TGTGCCAGCAGTTACCCCCGGCTAGCGGAAGAGACCCAGTACTTC.

The CDR3 bases are TGTGCCAGCAGTCCCCTGACGGGGGAGACCGCAGATACGCAGTATTTT. Translation: CASSPLTGETADTQYF. The chain employs TRBV28 and TRBJ2-3; tentatively, D is TRBD2 (6 bases). Trimming took off 5 bases at V and 4 bases at J, with 19 bases between the two ends. The CDR3 extends over 16 amino acids. The germline V gene encodes CDR1 MDHEN and CDR2 SYDVKM.

The rearrangement joins TRBV28 to TRBJ2-5; D possibly uses TRBD1 or TRBD2 (5 bases each). Germline V gene data show CDR1 as MDHEN and CDR2 as SYDVKM. With 2 bases removed from V and 4 bases from J, the gap between germline ends came to 17 bases. There are 16 residues in the CDR3. The CDR3 sequence: CASSLGGGPLGETQYF. CDR3 in DNA: TGTGCCAGCAGTTTAGGTGGGGGACCTTTGGGAGAGACCCAGTACTTC.

The chain carries TRBV6-2 or TRBV6-3 and TRBJ1-6, with 9 bases that match TRBD1. Germline loops: CDR1 MNHEY, CDR2 SVGEGT. V gave up 5 bases and J gave up 11 bases; unmatched junction bases: 10. The CDR3 is made up of 15 amino acids. This CDR3 is CASSVRDRDTPPLHF. CDR3 in DNA: TGTGCCAGCAGTGTCCGGGACAGGGATACACCACCCCTCCACTTT.

This clonotype came up once. The chain employs TRBV4-1 and TRBJ1-3; D is unresolved. V gave up 0 bases and J gave up 1 base, with 10 bases separating them. The CDR3 loop spans 16 amino acids. CDR1 is MGHRA, CDR2 YSYEKL, per germline. The CDR3 loop reads CASSQEGRPSGNTIYF. As DNA, the CDR3 is TGCGCCAGCAGCCAAGAAGGCAGGCCGTCTGGAAACACCATATATTTT.